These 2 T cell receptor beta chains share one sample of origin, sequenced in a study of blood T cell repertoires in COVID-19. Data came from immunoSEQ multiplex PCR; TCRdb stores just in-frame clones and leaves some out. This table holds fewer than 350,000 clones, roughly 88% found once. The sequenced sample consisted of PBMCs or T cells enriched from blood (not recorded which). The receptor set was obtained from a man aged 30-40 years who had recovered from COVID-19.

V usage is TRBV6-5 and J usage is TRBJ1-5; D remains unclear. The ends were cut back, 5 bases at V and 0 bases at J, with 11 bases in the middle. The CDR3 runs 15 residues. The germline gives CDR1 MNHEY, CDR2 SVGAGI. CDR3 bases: TGTGCCAGCAGTCACAGACGGGATAGCAATCAGCCCCAGCATTTT. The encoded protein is CASSHRRDSNQPQHF.

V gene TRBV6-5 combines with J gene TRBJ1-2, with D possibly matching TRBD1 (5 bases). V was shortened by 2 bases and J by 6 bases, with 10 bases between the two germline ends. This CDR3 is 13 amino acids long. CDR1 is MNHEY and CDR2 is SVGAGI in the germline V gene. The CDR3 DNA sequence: TGTGCCAGCAGTTACACCGGGGGGGATGGCTACACCTTC. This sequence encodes CASSYTGGDGYTF.